The 20 T cell receptor beta chains in this list originate from one sample, sequenced in a study of CD4 and CD8 cells across lung adenocarcinoma regions. TCRdb called the PCR reads again in MiXCR, with one record for every CDR3 protein. The profile shows approximately 12,000 distinct CDR3 sequences, 40% to 50% of them singletons. The material sequenced was CD8+ T cells from the margin of a lung tumor. Source of these receptors: a female donor with lung adenocarcinoma. The CD4 and CD8 labels of this study may be unreliable.

A word on this clonotype: The junction departs from the called germline gene at one end, perhaps through a read error. CDR3 residues: CASSEATVEDTQYF. Written as DNA, the CDR3 is TGCGCCAGCAGTGAGGCGACTGTGGAAGATACGCAGTACTTT. The chain employs TRBV10-1 and TRBJ2-3; D unclear. The CDR3 covers 14 residues. Germline lookup yields CDR1 WNHNN and CDR2 SYGVQD (reference sequence).

V and J are TRBV27 and TRBJ2-5; D is possibly TRBD1 or TRBD2 (6 bases each). CDR3 size: 14 residues. The V end lost 3 bases, the J end lost 1 base, and 9 bases lay between the germline ends. Germline CDR1 and CDR2: MNHEY and SMNVEV (reference sequence). CDR3 protein: CASSFGGPQETQYF. The CDR3 DNA reads as TGTGCCAGCAGTTTTGGGGGGCCCCAAGAGACCCAGTACTTC.

The CDR3 region has the DNA TGTGCCAGCAGTGAGACAGGGGGCTCTGGAACTTTCTTT. As protein: CASSETGGSGTFF. The chain carries TRBV25-1 and TRBJ1-1; 10 positions match TRBD1. CDR3 length equals 13 residues. Unmatched junction bases numbered 7, after V lost 3 bases and J lost 12 bases. Germline V lookup: CDR1 MGHDK, CDR2 SYGVNS. Full variable domain (outside the CDR3, taken from reference TRBV25-1 and TRBJ1-1): EADIYQTPRYLVIGTGKKITLECSQTMGHDKMYWYQQDPGMELHLIHYSYGVNSTEKGDLSSESTVSRIRTEHFPLTLESARPSHTSQYLCASSETGGSGTFFGQGTRLTVV.

This clonotype is medium-sized by share. This rearrangement joins TRBV6-1 to TRBJ1-2, with 7 bases aligning to TRBD1. The germline V gene has CDR1 MNHNS and CDR2 SASEGT. Losses at the gene ends were 6 bases for V and 0 bases for J; bases not matched to a gene: 13. The CDR3 is made up of 17 amino acids. CDR3 in amino acids: CASRGQYEAGTNYGYTF. The DNA for the CDR3 is TGTGCCAGCAGGGGACAGTATGAAGCCGGAACTAACTATGGCTACACCTTC.

CDR3 sequence reads: CASSHTGDSYEQYF. The CDR3 bases are TGCGCCAGCAGCCATACAGGAGACTCCTACGAGCAGTACTTC. V is TRBV4-1 and J is TRBJ2-7; D might be TRBD1 (5 bases). CDR3 length equals 14 residues. V dropped 3 bases and J dropped 0 bases, with 9 bases sitting between them. The V gene's germline CDR1 is MGHRA and CDR2 YSYEKL.

The table lists this clonotype with many counts. The chain joins TRBV6-5 to TRBJ2-7; the D is unclear. Trimming pared 0 bases from V and 0 bases from J, leaving 6 bases between. CDR3 length equals 14 residues. Per the germline V gene, CDR1 is MNHEY and CDR2 is SVGAGI. The CDR3 loop reads CASSYSQSSYEQYF. CDR3 coding DNA: TGTGCCAGCAGTTACTCACAAAGCTCCTACGAGCAGTACTTC.

This clonotype was detected ten times or more. The chain uses TRBV25-1 and TRBJ1-2; weak D call: TRBD1 (5 bases). Between the trimmed V and J ends, which lost 2 bases and 7 bases, there was a span of 8 bases. This CDR3 has 12 amino acids. The germline V gene has CDR1 MGHDK and CDR2 SYGVNS. Here the CDR3 DNA reads TGTGCCAGCAGTGAAGGGGGTAGTGGCTACACCTTC. This encodes CASSEGGSGYTF.

By frequency in the sample, this clonotype is medium-sized (0.01 to 0.1%). The chain couples TRBV6-1 to TRBJ2-6; TRBD1 or TRBD2 may be the D gene (5 bases each). In germline, CDR1 is MNHNS, CDR2 SASEGT. The ends were cut back, 8 bases at V and 0 bases at J, with 8 bases in the middle. This CDR3 spans 14 amino acids. The CDR3: CASGTLSGANVLTF. CDR3 DNA: TGTGCCAGCGGGACCCTCTCTGGGGCCAACGTCCTGACTTTC.

This clonotype was observed at least ten times. The chain links TRBV6-5 to TRBJ1-1; D not resolved. Trimming removed 2 bases at V and 1 base at J, with 8 bases between. Germline V gives CDR1 MNHEY, CDR2 SVGAGI. This CDR3 has 14 amino acids. CDR3 sequence: CASSYAFGNTEAFF. CDR3 DNA: TGTGCCAGCAGTTACGCTTTCGGGAACACTGAAGCTTTCTTT.

The V gene is TRBV27, the J gene TRBJ1-1; maybe TRBD1 (6 bases). CDR3 length: 13 amino acids. With 6 bases removed from V and 3 bases from J, the gap between germline ends came to 11 bases. Germline V gives CDR1 MNHEY, CDR2 SMNVEV (reference sequence). CDR3 coding DNA: TGTGCCAGCAGCGGGGGCCGATACACTGAAGCTTTCTTT. Translation gives CASSGGRYTEAFF.

The chain links TRBV25-1 to TRBJ2-1, with 7 bases that match TRBD1. The J segment lost 2 bases and the V segment lost 5 bases, leaving 6 bases of the junction unmatched. The CDR3 has 15 residues. Germline V gene data show CDR1 as MGHDK and CDR2 as SYGVNS. CDR3 region: CASSTGATAYNEQFF. DNA of the CDR3: TGTGCCAGCAGTACAGGGGCAACAGCCTACAATGAGCAGTTCTTC.

Worth noting for this clonotype: This may arise from a read error, as a much more abundant clone is one base away. The rearrangement uses TRBV6-1 and TRBJ2-1, with 8 bases identical to TRBD2. This CDR3 has 12 amino acids. Germline values: CDR1 MNHNS, CDR2 SASEGT. Trimming cost V 4 bases and J 13 bases; bases outside gene matches: 6. CDR3 coding DNA: TGTGCCAGCAGTGGGCTCGGGGGGGCCCAGTTCTTC. It is translated as CASSGLGGAQFF.

This clonotype was seen at least ten times. The rearrangement joins TRBV6-1 to TRBJ1-6; D gene unclear. V lost 7 bases to trimming and J lost 0 bases, with 7 bases between them. The CDR3 extends over 14 amino acids. Germline-derived CDR1 and CDR2 are MNHNS and SASEGT. CDR3 sequence (DNA): TGTGCCAGCAAGGCCAGCTCCTATAATTCACCCCTCCACTTT. This translates into CASKASSYNSPLHF.

This clonotype was counted once. Being one base from a much bigger clone, this may be a read error. Since no conserved phenylalanine or tryptophan closes the CDR3, a read error is the likely cause. The chain has TRBV6-5 and TRBJ2-1, with D possibly being TRBD1 or TRBD2 (6 bases each). Judging by the DNA end, TRBJ2-7 fits better; the J call may be wrong. The germline gives CDR1 MNHEY, CDR2 SVGAGI. CDR3 length equals 13 residues. The DNA for the CDR3 is TGTGCCAGCAGTTACAGGGGGGTCGACGAGCAGTACTGC. It codes for CASSYRGVDEQYC.

The J gene is TRBJ2-1, the V gene TRBV12-3 or TRBV12-4; 9 nucleotides align to TRBD1. The tail of the sequence fits TRBJ2-5 better, so the J call may be wrong. The CDR3 has 15 residues. In DNA, the CDR3 is TGTGCCAGCACCTCCCGGGACAGGGCCAAGGGGACCCAGTACTTC. It codes for CASTSRDRAKGTQYF.

This clonotype showed up just a few times. The chain couples TRBV6-5 to TRBJ2-5; possibly TRBD2 for D (6 bases). The V gene lost 0 bases and the J gene lost 2 bases, with 16 bases spanning the gap. The V gene's germline CDR1 is MNHEY and CDR2 SVGAGI. The CDR3 is 17 residues long. The chain's CDR3 is CASSYSRGGAGQETQYF. CDR3 DNA sequence: TGTGCCAGCAGTTACTCGAGAGGCGGGGCGGGGCAAGAGACCCAGTACTTC.

The chain links TRBV20-1 to TRBJ2-2; D might be TRBD1 or TRBD2, each matching 5 bases. With 0 bases removed from V and 16 bases from J, the gap between germline ends came to 30 bases. The length of the CDR3 is 17 residues. CDR1 DFQATT and CDR2 SNEGSKA come from the germline V gene (reference sequence). CDR3 in amino acids: CSARDRGSPVWTETQFF. CDR3 bases: TGCAGTGCTAGAGATCGGGGCAGCCCTGTGTGGACCGAGACGCAGTTTTTT.

Concerning this clonotype: A read error may account for a junction end that differs from germline. The chain is built from TRBV6-1 and TRBJ2-3; TRBD2 agrees at 7 bases. The length of the CDR3 is 15 residues. CDR1 is MNHNS and CDR2 is SASEGT in the germline V gene. CDR3 nucleotide sequence: TGTGCCAGCAGATTCCCCGCTGCTAGCGGAGATGAGCAGTTCTTT. Encoded protein: CASRFPAASGDEQFF.

A single count supports this clonotype. In DNA, the CDR3 is TGTGCCAGCAGATTCCAGGGTGTGAGCGGCGATGAGCAGTATTTT. It specifies CASRFQGVSGDEQYF. J is TRBJ2-3 and V is TRBV6-1; perhaps D is TRBD1 or TRBD2 (5 bases each). Trimming stripped 6 bases from V and 11 bases from J, with 24 bases between. Germline values: CDR1 MNHNS, CDR2 SASEGT. CDR3 length: 15 amino acids.

This clonotype appeared a few times. V is TRBV4-2 and J is TRBJ1-2; the D gene is possibly TRBD1 (5 bases). CDR1 LGHNA and CDR2 YNFKEQ come from the germline V gene. V gave up 0 bases and J gave up 6 bases, with 14 bases separating them. The CDR3 totals 15 residues. As DNA, the CDR3 is TGTGCCAGCAGCCAAGAGATTGTGGCAGGGAATGGCTACACCTTC. The encoded protein is CASSQEIVAGNGYTF.